This T cell receptor (beta chain) was observed in a study of blood T cell repertoires in COVID-19. CDR1 and CDR2 from the germline V gene are SNHLY and FYNNEI. The CDR3 consists of 12 residues. Trimming removed 6 bases from V and 10 bases from J, with 12 bases in between. TCRdb's table, derived via immunoSEQ multiplex PCR, lists solely in-frame clones and lacks some. The sample has fewer than 350,000 clones; 81% are singletons. The source is an older woman with active or convalescent COVID-19. This chain connects TRBV2 to TRBJ1-4, with a possible D match to TRBD1 (6 bases). Input material: peripheral blood. As DNA, the CDR3 is TGTGCCAGCAGAAACACAGGGTCAAAACTGTTTTTT. Amino acid sequence: CASRNTGSKLFF.